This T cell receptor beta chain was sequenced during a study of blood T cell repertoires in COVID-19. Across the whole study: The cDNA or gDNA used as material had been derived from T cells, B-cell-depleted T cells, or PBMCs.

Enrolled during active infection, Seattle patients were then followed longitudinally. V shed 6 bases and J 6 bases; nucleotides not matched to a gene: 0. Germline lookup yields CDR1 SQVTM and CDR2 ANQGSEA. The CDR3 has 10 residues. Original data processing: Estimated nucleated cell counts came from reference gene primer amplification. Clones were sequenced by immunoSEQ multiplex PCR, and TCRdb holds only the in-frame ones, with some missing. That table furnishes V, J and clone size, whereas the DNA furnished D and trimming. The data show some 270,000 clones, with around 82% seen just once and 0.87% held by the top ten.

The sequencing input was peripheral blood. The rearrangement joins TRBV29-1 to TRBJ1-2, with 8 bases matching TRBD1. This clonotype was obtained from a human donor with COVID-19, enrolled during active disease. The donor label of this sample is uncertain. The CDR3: CSVDRDGYTF. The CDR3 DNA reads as TGCAGCGTGGACAGGGATGGCTACACCTTC.